One and the same sample provided the 2 T cell receptor beta chains below, sequenced in a study of cytomegalovirus exposure and HLA in healthy donors. Profiling relied on immunoSEQ multiplex PCR, and the TCRdb table lists in-frame clones only, not all of them. The table lists 150,000 to 200,000 clones, 86% of them singletons. Sequenced material: PBMCs. The receptors originated from a young man in good health and CMV-seropositive.

The chain joins TRBV6-6 to TRBJ1-4, with D unresolved. The germline V gene encodes CDR1 MNHNY and CDR2 SVGAGI (reference sequence). CDR3 length equals 15 residues. V was pared by 4 bases and J by 5 bases, with 14 bases between. CDR3 amino acids: CASSFGRGGNEKLFF. DNA for the CDR3: TGTGCCAGCAGTTTCGGACGAGGAGGGAATGAAAAACTGTTTTTT.

The V call is TRBV6-4, the J call TRBJ2-1, with 7 bases matching TRBD2. With 5 bases clipped from V and 4 bases from J, the junction kept 8 bases outside the gene matches. This CDR3 is built from 15 residues. The germline CDR1 and CDR2 sequences are MRHNA and SNTAGT. The CDR3 DNA reads TGTGCCAGCAGTTCCGGGACTACAGAATACAATGAGCAGTTCTTC. It codes for CASSSGTTEYNEQFF.